The entry below gives a single TCR beta chain sequence along with its context. What it binds is unknown. The data were obtained in a study of cytomegalovirus exposure and HLA in healthy donors. Looking at the study overall: A subsequent analysis reported that the 120 or so validation repertoires were produced on the same platform that had also been used for the approximately 700 first-cohort repertoires.

Study-level findings and limits: In vitro checks showed that a few CMV-associated chains really do target CMV antigens. Some public TCRs appeared in many individuals, while most sequences were rare.

The CDR3 consists of 15 residues. CDR1 KGHSH and CDR2 LQKENI come from the germline V gene. V lost 3 bases and J lost 3; bases outside the gene matches: 6. This table comes from immunoSEQ multiplex PCR, and its TCRdb copy is limited to in-frame clones, with some not included. Of about 150,000 clones in the sample, 75% to 90% were seen once. The clonotype comes from a young man in good health and CMV-seropositive. Sequences were obtained from PBMCs. The V gene is TRBV18, the J gene TRBJ2-3; 7 bases are a match to TRBD1. The CDR3 DNA sequence: TGTGCCAGCTCACCGGGGACAGTTGGGACAGATACGCAGTATTTT. This gives the protein CASSPGTVGTDTQYF. The whole variable domain, remainder taken from reference TRBV18 and TRBJ2-3, is NAGVMQNPRHLVRRRGQEARLRCSPMKGHSHVYWYRQLPEEGLKFMVYLQKENIIDESGMPKERFSAEFPKEGPSILRIQQVVRGDSAAYFCASSPGTVGTDTQYFGPGTRLTVL.